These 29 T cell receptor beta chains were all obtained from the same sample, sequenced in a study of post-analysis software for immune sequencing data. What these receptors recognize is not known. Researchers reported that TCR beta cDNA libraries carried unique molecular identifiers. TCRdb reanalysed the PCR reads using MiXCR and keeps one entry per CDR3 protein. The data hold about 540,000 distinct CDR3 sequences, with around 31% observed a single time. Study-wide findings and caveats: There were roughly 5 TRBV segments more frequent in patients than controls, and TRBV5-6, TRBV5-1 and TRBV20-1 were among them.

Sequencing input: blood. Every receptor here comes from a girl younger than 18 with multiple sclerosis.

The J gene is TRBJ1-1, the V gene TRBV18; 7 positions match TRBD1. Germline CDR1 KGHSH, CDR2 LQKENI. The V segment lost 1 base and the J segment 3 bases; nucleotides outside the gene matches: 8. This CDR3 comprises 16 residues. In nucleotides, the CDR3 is TGTGCCAGCTCACCACGCCCAGGGGGTGCAGACACTGAAGCTTTCTTT. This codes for CASSPRPGGADTEAFF.

The CDR3 region has the DNA TGTGCCAGCAGCCAAGAACCGTTAAGCTCCTACGAGCAGTACTTC. As protein: CASSQEPLSSYEQYF. This chain joins TRBV3-1 and TRBJ2-7; D gene uncertain. CDR1 is LGHDT and CDR2 is YNNKEL in the germline V gene (reference sequence). The CDR3 covers 15 residues. V was cut by 0 bases and J by 0 bases, with 9 bases left in between.

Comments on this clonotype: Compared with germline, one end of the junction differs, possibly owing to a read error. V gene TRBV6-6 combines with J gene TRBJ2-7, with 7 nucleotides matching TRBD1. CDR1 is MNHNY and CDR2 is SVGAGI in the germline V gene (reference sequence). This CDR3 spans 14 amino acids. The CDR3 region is CASSSTGTSNEQYF. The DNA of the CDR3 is TGTGCCAGCAGTTCGACAGGGACCTCCAACGAGCAGTACTTC.

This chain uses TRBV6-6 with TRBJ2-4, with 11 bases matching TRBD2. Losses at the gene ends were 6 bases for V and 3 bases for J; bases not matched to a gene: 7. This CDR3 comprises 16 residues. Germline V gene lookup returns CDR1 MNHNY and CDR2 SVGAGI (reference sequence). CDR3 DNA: TGTGCCAGCAGACTAGCGGGGGAACGGGGCAAAAACATTCAGTACTTC. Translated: CASRLAGERGKNIQYF.

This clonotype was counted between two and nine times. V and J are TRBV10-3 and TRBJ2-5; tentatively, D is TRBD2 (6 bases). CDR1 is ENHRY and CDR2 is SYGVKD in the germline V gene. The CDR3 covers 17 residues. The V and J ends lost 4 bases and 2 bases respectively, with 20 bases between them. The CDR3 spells CAISGSPSRGPQETQYF. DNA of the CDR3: TGTGCCATCAGTGGGTCTCCTTCGCGGGGCCCTCAAGAGACCCAGTACTTC.

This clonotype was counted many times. This CDR3 is CASSTQETQYF. The DNA of the CDR3 is TGCGCCAGCAGCACCCAAGAGACCCAGTACTTC. The chain links TRBV5-1 to TRBJ2-5; D is ambiguous. The CDR3 sequence is 11 residues long. Germline assignment: CDR1 SGHRS and CDR2 YFSETQ. V lost 4 bases and J 1 base, leaving 2 bases between the germline ends.

The CDR3 loop reads CASSSQHSNQPQHF. CDR3 coding DNA: TGTGCCAGCAGTTCGCAACATAGCAATCAGCCCCAGCATTTT. The chain combines TRBV12-3 or TRBV12-4 with TRBJ1-5, with unresolved D. CDR3 length equals 14 residues. The ends were cut back, 4 bases at V and 0 bases at J, with 7 bases in the middle.

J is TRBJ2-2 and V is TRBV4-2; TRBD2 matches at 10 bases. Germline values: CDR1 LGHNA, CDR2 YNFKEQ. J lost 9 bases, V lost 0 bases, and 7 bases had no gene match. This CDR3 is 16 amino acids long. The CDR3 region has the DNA TGTGCCAGCAGCCAAGATGTAGCGGGAGGCTCCCGGGAGCTGTTTTTT. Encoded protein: CASSQDVAGGSRELFF.

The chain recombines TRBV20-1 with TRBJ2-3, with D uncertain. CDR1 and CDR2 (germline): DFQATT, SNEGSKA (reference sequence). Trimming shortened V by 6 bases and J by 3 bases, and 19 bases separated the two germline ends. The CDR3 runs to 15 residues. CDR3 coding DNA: TGCAGTGCCTCCGATCCGGCTGGGGTGACAGATACGCAGTATTTT. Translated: CSASDPAGVTDTQYF.

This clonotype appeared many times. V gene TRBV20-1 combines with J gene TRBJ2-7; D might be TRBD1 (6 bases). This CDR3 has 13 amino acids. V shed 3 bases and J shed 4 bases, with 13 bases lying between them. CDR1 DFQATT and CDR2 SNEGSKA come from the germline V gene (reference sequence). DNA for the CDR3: TGCAGTGCTAGTTTGGGACAACCATACGAGCAGTACTTC. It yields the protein CSASLGQPYEQYF.

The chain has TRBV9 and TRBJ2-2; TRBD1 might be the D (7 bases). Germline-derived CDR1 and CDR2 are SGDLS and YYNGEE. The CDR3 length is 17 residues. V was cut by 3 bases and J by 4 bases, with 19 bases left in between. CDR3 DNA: TGTGCCAGCAGCGGTCGGCAGGGGGGTGAAGGCACCGGGGAGCTGTTTTTT. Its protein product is CASSGRQGGEGTGELFF.

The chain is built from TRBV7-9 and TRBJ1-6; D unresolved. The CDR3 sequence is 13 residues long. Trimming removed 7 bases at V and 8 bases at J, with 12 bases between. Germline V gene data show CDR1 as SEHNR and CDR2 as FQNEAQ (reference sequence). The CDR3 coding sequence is TGTGCCAGCACGGAACAGAGCCATTCACCCCTCCACTTT. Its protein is CASTEQSHSPLHF.

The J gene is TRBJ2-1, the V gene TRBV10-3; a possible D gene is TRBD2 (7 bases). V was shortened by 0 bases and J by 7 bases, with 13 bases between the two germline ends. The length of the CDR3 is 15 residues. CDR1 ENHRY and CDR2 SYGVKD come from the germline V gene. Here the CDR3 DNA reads TGTGCCATCAGTGAGTCGGGGGGGGCGAAGAATGAGCAGTTCTTC. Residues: CAISESGGAKNEQFF.

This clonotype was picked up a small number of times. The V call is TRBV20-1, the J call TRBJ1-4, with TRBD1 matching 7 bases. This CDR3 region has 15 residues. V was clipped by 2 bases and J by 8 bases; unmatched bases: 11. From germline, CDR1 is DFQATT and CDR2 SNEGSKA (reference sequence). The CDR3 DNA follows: TGCAGTGCTAGATCCGACAGGGAGGAACGGGAAAAACTGTTTTTT. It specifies CSARSDREEREKLFF.

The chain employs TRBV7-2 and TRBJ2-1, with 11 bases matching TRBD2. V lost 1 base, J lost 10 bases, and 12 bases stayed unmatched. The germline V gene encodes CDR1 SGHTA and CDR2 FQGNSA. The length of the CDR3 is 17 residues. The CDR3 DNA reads TGTGCCAGCAGCTTAGTCCCTAGCGGGAGGTCATCAGGCGAGCAGTTCTTC. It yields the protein CASSLVPSGRSSGEQFF.

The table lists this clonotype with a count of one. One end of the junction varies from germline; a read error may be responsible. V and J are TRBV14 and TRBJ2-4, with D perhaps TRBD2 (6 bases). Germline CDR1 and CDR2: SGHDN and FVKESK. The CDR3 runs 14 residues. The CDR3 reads CVSSQGAGYTIQYF. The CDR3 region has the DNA TGTGTCAGCAGCCAAGGGGCGGGATACACCATTCAGTACTTC.

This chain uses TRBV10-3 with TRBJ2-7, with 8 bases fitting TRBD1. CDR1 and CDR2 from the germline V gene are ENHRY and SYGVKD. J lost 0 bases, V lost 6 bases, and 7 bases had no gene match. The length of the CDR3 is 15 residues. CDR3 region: CAISGDRSFSYEQYF. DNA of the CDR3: TGTGCCATCAGCGGGGACAGGAGTTTCTCCTACGAGCAGTACTTC.

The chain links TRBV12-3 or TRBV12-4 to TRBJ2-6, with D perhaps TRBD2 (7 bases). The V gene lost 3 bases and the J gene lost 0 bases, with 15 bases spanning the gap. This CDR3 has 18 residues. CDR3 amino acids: CASSFGGGPFSGANVLTF. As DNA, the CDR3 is TGTGCCAGCAGTTTCGGCGGGGGCCCCTTCTCTGGGGCCAACGTCCTGACTTTC.

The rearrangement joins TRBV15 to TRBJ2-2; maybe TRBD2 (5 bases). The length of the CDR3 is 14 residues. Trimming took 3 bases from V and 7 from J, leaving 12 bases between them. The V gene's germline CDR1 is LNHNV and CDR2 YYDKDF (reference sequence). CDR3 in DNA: TGTGCCACCAGCAGGGAGAGGGTAGTCGGGGAGCTGTTTTTT. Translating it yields CATSRERVVGELFF.

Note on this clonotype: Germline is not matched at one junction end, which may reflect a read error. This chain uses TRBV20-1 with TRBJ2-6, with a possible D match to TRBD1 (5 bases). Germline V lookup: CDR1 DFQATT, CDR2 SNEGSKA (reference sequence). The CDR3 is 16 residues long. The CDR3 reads CSARNLKTSGANVLTF. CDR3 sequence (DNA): TGCAGTGCTAGAAATCTTAAGACCTCTGGGGCTAACGTCCTGACTTTC.

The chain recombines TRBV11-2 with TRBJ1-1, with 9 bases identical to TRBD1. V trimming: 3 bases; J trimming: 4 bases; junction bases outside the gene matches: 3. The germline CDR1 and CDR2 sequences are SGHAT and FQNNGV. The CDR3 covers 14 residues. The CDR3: CASSFGQGCTEAFF. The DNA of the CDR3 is TGTGCCAGCAGCTTCGGACAGGGGTGCACTGAAGCTTTCTTT.

The CDR3 protein is CASSPTPSTESNYGYTF. CDR3 sequence (DNA): TGTGCCAGCAGCCCTACCCCATCGACAGAGTCTAACTATGGCTACACCTTC. The genes are TRBV11-2 and TRBJ1-2; tentative D call: TRBD1 (5 bases). Germline V gives CDR1 SGHAT, CDR2 FQNNGV. CDR3 length: 17 residues. The V gene lost 5 bases and the J gene lost 0 bases, with 19 bases spanning the gap.

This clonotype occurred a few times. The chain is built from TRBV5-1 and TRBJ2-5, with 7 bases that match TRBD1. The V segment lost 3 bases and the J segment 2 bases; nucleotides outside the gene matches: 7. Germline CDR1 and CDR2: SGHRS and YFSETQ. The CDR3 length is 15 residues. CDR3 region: CASSYGQVTQETQYF. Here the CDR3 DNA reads TGCGCCAGCAGCTACGGACAGGTAACACAAGAGACCCAGTACTTC.

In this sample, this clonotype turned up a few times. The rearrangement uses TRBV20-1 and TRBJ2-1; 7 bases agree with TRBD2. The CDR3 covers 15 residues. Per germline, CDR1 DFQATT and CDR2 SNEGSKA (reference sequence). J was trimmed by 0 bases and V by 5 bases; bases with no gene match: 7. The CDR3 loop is CSAAGASGSYNEQFF. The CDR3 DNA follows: TGCAGTGCTGCGGGCGCTAGCGGCTCCTACAATGAGCAGTTCTTC.

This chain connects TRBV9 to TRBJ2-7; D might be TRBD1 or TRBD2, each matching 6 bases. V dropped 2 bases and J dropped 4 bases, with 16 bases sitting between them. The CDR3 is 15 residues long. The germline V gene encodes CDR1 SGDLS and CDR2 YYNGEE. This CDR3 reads CASSVNLGGEYEQYF. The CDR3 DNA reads TGTGCCAGCAGCGTTAATCTGGGGGGCGAGTACGAGCAGTACTTC.

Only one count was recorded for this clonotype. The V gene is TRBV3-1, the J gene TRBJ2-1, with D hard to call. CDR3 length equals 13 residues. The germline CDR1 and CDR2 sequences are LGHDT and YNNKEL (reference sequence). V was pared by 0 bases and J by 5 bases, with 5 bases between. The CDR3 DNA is TGTGCCAGCAGCCAAGATAGGCACAATGAGCAGTTCTTC. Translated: CASSQDRHNEQFF.

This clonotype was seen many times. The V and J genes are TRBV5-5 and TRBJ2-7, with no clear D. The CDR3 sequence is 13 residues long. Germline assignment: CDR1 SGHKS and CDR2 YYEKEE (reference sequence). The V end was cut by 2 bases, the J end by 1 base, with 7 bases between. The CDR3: CASSLESSYEQYF. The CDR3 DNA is TGTGCCAGCAGCTTAGAGTCTTCCTACGAGCAGTACTTC.

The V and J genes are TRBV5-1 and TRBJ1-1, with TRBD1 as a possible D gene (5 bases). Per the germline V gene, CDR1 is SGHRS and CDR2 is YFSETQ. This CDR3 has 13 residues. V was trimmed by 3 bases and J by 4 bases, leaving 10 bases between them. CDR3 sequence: CASSWDGGTEAFF. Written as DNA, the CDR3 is TGCGCCAGCAGCTGGGACGGGGGCACTGAAGCTTTCTTT.

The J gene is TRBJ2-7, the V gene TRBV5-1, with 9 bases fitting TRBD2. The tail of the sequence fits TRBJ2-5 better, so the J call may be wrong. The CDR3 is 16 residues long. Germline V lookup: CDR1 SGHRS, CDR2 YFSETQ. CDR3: CASSLAEGSGGETQYF. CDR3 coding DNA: TGCGCCAGCAGCTTGGCCGAGGGTAGCGGGGGAGAGACCCAGTACTTC.